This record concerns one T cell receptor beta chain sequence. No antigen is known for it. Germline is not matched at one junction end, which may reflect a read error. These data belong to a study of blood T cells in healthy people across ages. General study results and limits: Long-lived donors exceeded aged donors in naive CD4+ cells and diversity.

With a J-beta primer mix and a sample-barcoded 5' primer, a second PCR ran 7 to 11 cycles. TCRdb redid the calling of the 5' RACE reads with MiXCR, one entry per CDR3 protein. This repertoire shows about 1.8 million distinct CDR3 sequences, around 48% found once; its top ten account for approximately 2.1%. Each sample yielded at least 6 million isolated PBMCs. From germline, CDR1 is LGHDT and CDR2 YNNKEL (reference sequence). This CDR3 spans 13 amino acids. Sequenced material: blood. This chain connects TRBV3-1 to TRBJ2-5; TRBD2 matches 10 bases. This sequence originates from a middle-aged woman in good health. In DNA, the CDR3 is TGTGCCTGCAGCAAAGGACTAGCGGCTGAGCAGTACTTC. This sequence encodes CACSKGLAAEQYF.